The rows below give T cell receptor beta chains drawn from one sample of a study of blood T cell repertoires in COVID-19. The protocol was immunoSEQ multiplex PCR, while the TCRdb copy is restricted to in-frame clones and leaves out a portion. The table lists over 150,000 clones, more than 75% of them singletons. Sequencing was performed on peripheral blood. All receptors derive from a man between 50 and 59 years old who had recovered from COVID-19. Each CDR3 is given with its conserved first and last residue. The D gene is left open where the match is weak. Clone size is shown for a subset of rows, as once, few, many or a class of expanded clone.

size,V,D,length,J,CDR3,DNA
-,TRBV10-1,TRBD2,13,TRBJ2-3,CASSVAGADTQYF,TGCGCCAGCAGTGTGGCGGGAGCAGATACGCAGTATTTT
-,TRBV7-7,-,16,TRBJ2-5,CASSLSRGALEETQYF,TGTGCCAGCAGCTTAAGTCGGGGGGCGCTGGAAGAGACCCAGTACTTC
-,TRBV19,TRBD1,15,TRBJ1-4,CASSMGDRGNEKLFF,TGTGCCAGTAGTATGGGAGACAGGGGGAATGAAAAACTGTTTTTT
-,TRBV12-5,TRBD1,17,TRBJ2-5,CASGLALGTGVQETQYF,TGTGCTAGTGGTTTGGCTTTAGGGACAGGGGTACAAGAGACCCAGTACTTC
-,TRBV21-1,-,16,TRBJ2-7,CASSNPDRGRSYEQYF,TGTGCCAGCAGCAATCCGGACAGGGGGCGTTCCTACGAGCAGTACTTC
-,TRBV7-2,-,11,TRBJ2-2,CASSPVRELFF,TGTGCCAGCAGCCCAGTGAGGGAGCTGTTTTTT
-,TRBV9,TRBD2,16,TRBJ2-1,CASSVVSGVVYNEQFF,TGTGCCAGCAGCGTAGTAAGCGGGGTAGTTTACAATGAGCAGTTCTTC
once,TRBV2,-,14,TRBJ1-5,CASSEPATGQPQHF,TGTGCCAGCAGTGAACCTGCTACGGGTCAGCCCCAGCATTTT
-,TRBV12-5,TRBD2,17,TRBJ2-1,CASGIAGRETIYNEQFF,TGTGCTAGTGGGATAGCGGGGAGAGAGACTATTTACAATGAGCAGTTCTTC
-,TRBV7-9,-,18,TRBJ1-2,CASSLPRHSAVREDGYTF,TGTGCCAGCAGCCTACCACGTCATTCGGCGGTCAGGGAGGACGGCTACACCTTC
-,TRBV6-5,-,14,TRBJ1-1,CASSYSPGQTEAFF,TGTGCCAGCAGTTACTCGCCGGGTCAAACTGAAGCTTTCTTT
-,TRBV11-2,TRBD1,15,TRBJ2-7,CASSSPGQVLYEQYF,TGTGCCAGCAGCTCGCCGGGACAGGTCCTCTACGAGCAGTACTTC
-,TRBV27,TRBD1,15,TRBJ2-7,CASSFLRTGISEQYF,TGTGCCAGCAGTTTCCTGCGGACAGGGATAAGCGAGCAGTACTTC
-,TRBV7-9,TRBD1,15,TRBJ2-2,CASSSDRGPTGELFF,TGTGCCAGCAGTTCCGACAGGGGGCCCACCGGGGAGCTGTTTTTT
-,TRBV28,TRBD1,18,TRBJ1-5,CASSLIQGNVASNQPQHF,TGTGCCAGCAGTTTAATACAGGGGAACGTTGCTAGCAATCAGCCCCAGCATTTT
-,TRBV5-1,-,13,TRBJ1-2,CASSVNQNYGYTF,TGCGCCAGCAGCGTAAACCAGAACTATGGCTACACCTTC
-,TRBV7-9,-,17,TRBJ2-2,CASSLVSGALNTGELFF,TGTGCCAGCAGCTTAGTTTCGGGAGCCTTAAACACCGGGGAGCTGTTTTTT
-,TRBV11-2,-,15,TRBJ2-5,CASSVGAAAAETQYF,TGTGCCAGCAGCGTGGGGGCGGCGGCAGCGGAGACCCAGTACTTC
-,TRBV19,-,17,TRBJ1-5,CASRPPGQELAYQPQHF,TGTGCCAGTAGGCCCCCCGGCCAGGAACTTGCCTATCAGCCCCAGCATTTT